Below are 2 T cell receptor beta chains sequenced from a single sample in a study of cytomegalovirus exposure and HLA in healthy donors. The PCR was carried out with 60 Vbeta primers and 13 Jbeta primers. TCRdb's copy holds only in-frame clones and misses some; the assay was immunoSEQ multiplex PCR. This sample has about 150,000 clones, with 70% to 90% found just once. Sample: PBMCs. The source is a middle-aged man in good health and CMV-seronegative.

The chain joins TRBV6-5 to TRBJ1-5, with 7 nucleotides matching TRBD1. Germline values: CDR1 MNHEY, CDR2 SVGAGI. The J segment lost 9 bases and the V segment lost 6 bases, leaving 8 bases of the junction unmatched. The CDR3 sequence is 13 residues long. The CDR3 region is CASSPQGHRPQHF. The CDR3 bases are TGTGCCAGCAGCCCACAGGGGCATCGGCCCCAGCATTTT.

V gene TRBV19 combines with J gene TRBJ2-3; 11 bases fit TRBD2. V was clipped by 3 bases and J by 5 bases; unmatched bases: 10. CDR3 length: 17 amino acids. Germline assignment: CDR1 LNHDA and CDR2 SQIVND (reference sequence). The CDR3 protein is CASSILGSGGGQDTQYF. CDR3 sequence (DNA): TGTGCCAGTAGTATTCTAGGTAGCGGGGGGGGACAAGATACGCAGTATTTT.